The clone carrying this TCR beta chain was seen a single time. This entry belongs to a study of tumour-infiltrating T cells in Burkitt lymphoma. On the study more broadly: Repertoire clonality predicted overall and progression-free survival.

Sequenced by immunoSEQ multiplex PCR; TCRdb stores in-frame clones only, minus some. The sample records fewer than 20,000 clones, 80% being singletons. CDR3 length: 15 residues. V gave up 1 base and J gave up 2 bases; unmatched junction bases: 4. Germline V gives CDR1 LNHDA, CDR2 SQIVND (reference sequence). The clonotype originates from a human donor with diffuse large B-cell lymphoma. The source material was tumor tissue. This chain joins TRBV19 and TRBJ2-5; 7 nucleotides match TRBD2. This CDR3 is CASSIGQLAQETQYF. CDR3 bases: TGTGCCAGTAGTATAGGTCAACTAGCGCAAGAGACCCAGTACTTC. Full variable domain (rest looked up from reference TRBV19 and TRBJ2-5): DGGITQSPKYLFRKEGQNVTLSCEQNLNHDAMYWYRQDPGQGLRLIYYSQIVNDFQKGDIAEGYSVSREKKESFPLTVTSAQKNPTAFYLCASSIGQLAQETQYFGPGTRLLVL.